This record covers a single T cell receptor (beta chain). Assay: immunoSEQ multiplex PCR; the TCRdb copy retains only in-frame clones and omits some. The table lists approximately 140,000 clones, 70% to 90% of them singletons, with 5.1% in the top ten. V was pared by 0 bases and J by 0 bases, with 10 bases between. CDR1 SGHTA and CDR2 FQGNSA come from the germline V gene. The CDR3 extends over 16 amino acids. This entry is derived from a study of T cell responses to AZD1222 COVID-19 vaccine. Across the study: Second doses at about 4 or about 12 weeks were pooled.

The gene calls are TRBV7-2 and TRBJ2-3; D possibly corresponds to TRBD2 (6 bases). The clonotype comes from an adult in good health. The sample was peripheral blood, taken on day 0 of AZD1222 vaccination. The CDR3 coding sequence is TGTGCCAGCAGCTTAGCCGTTGGGACTAGCACAGATACGCAGTATTTT. Translating gives CASSLAVGTSTDTQYF. The variable domain in full, with the rest retrieved from reference TRBV7-2 and TRBJ2-3, is GAGVSQSPSNKVTEKGKDVELRCDPISGHTALYWYRQSLGQGLEFLIYFQGNSAPDKSGLPSDRFSAERTGGSVSTLTIQRTQQEDSAVYLCASSLAVGTSTDTQYFGPGTRLTVL.